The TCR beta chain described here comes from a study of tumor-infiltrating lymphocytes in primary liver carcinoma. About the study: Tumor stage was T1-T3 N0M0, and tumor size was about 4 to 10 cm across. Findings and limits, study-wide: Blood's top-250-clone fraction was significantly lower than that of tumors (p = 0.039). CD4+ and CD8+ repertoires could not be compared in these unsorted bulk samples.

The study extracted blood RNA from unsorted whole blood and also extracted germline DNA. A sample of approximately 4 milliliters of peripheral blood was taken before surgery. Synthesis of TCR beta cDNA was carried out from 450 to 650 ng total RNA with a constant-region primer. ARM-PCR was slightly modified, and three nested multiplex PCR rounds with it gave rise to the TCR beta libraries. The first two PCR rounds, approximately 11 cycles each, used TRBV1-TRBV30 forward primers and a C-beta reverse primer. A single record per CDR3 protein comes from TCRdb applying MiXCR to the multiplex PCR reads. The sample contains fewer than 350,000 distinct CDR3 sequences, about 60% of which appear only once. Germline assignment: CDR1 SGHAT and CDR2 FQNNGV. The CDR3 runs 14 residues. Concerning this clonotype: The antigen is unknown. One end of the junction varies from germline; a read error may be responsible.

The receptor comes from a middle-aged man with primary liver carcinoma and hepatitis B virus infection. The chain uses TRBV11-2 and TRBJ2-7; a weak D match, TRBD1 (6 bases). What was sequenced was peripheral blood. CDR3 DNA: TGTGCCAGCAGCTTGACAGGAAACTCCTACGAGCACTACTTC. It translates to CASSLTGNSYEHYF. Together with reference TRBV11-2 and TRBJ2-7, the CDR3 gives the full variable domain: EAGVAQSPRYKIIEKRQSVAFWCNPISGHATLYWYQQILGQGPKLLIQFQNNGVVDDSQLPKDRFSAERLKGVDSTLKIQPAKLEDSAVYLCASSLTGNSYEHYFGPGTRLTVT.